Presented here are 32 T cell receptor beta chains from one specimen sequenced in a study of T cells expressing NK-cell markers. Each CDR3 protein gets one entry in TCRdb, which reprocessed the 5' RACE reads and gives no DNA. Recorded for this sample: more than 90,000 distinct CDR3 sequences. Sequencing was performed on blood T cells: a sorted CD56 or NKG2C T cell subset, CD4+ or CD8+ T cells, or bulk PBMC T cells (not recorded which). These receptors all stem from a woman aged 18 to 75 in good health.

The CDR3 loop is CASSILLAGGGDEQFF. This rearrangement joins TRBV19 to TRBJ2-1; the TCRdb call, TRBD2, lacks DNA for checking. The CDR3 covers 16 residues. Germline CDR1 and CDR2: LNHDA and SQIVND (reference sequence).

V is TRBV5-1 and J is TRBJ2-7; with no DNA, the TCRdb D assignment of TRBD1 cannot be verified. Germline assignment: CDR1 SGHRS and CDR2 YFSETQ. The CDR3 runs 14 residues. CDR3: CASSHGTGAYEQYF.

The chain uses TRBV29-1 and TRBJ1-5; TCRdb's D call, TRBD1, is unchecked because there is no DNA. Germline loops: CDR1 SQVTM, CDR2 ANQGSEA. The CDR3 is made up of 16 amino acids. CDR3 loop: CSVDSSRTDSNQPQHF.

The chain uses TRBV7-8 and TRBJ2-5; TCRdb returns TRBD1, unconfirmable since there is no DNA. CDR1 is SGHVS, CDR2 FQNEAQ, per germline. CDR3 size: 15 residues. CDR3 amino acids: CASSLAPGTQETQYF. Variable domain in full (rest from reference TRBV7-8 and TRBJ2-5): GAGVSQSPRYKVAKRGQDVALRCDPISGHVSLFWYQQALGQGPEFLTYFQNEAQLDKSGLPSDRFFAERPEGSVSTLKIQRTQQEDSAVYLCASSLAPGTQETQYFGPGTRLLVL.

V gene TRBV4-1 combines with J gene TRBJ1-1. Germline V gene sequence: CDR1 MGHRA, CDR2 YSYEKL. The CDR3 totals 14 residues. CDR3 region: CASSQVTATTEAFF.

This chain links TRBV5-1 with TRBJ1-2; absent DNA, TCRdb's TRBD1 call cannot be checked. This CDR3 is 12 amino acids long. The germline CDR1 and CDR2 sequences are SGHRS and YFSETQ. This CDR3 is CASSFWGAGYTF.

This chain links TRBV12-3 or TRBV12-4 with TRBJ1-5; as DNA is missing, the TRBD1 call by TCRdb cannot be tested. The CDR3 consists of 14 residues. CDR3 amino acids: CASSPLQGSQPQHF.

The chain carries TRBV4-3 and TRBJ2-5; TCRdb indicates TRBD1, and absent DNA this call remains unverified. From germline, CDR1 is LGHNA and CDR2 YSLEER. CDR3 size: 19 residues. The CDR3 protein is CASSQETHYDRGYEETQYF.

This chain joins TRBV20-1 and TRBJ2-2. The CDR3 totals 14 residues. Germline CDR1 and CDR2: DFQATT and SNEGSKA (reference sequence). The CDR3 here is CSARPFSVPGELFF.

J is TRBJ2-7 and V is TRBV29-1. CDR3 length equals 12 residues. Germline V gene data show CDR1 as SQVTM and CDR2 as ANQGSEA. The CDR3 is CSVEMLGYEQYF.

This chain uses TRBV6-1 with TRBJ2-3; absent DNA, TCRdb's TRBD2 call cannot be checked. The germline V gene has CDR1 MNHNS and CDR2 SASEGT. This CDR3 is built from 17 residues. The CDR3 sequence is CASNPIGAGGRGDTQYF.

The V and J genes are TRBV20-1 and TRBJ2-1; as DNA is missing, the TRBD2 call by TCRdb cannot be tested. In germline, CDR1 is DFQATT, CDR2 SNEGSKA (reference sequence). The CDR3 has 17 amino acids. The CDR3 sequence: CSAPKSSGTPPDNEQFF.

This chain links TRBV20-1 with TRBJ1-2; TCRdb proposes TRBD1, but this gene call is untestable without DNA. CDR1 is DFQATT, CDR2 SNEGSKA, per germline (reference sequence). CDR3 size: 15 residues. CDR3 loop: CSARDRTDSGWGYTF.

CDR3 region: CASSFGGGVDTEAFF. V usage is TRBV7-3 and J usage is TRBJ1-1. This CDR3 is 15 amino acids long. Germline CDR1 SGHTA, CDR2 FQGTGA.

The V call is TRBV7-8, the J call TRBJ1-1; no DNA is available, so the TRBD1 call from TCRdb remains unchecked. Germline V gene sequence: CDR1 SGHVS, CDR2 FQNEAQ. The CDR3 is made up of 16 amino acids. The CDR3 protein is CASSLEGQTLNTEAFF.

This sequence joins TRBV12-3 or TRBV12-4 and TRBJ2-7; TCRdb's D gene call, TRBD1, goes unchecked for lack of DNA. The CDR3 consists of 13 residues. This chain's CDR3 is CASSPRGKWEQYF.

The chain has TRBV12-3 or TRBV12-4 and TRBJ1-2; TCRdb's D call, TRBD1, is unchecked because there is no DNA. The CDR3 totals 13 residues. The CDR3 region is CASCSGTGHGYTF.

This CDR3 is CASSVVGGTDTQYF. The J gene is TRBJ2-3, the V gene TRBV6-4; TCRdb lists TRBD1, though no DNA is available to test this call. From germline, CDR1 is MRHNA and CDR2 SNTAGT. The CDR3 runs to 14 residues.

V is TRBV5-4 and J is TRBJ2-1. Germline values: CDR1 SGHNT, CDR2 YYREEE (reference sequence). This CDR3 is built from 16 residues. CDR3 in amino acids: CASSLGDGFSYNEQFF.

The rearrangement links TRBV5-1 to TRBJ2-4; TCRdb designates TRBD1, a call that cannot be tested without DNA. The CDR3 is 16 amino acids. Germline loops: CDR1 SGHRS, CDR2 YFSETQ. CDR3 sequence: CASSPPPGLAKNIQYF.

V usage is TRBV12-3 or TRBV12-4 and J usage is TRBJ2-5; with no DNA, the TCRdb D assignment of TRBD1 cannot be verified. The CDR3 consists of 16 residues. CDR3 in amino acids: CASSPPLGTAKETQYF.

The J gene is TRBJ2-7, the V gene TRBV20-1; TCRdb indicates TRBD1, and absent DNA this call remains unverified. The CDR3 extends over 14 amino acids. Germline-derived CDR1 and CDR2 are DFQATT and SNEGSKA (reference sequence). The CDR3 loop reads CSAGGTGGTYEQYF.

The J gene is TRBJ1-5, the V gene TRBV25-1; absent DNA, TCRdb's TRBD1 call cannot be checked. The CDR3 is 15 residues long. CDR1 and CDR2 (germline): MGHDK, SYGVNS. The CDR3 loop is CASSETGGGNQPQHF.

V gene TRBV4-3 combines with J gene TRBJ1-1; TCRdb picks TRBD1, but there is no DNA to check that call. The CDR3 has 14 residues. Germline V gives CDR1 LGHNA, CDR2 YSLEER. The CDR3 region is CASSQDRGEDQAFF.

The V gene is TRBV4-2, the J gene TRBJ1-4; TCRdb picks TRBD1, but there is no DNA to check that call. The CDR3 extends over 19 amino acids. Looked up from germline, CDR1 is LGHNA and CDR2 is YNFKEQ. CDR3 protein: CASSQDFRGTLSANEKLFF.

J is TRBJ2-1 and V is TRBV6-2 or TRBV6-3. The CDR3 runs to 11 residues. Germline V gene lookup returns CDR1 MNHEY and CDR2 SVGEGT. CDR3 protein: CASSHSNEQFF.

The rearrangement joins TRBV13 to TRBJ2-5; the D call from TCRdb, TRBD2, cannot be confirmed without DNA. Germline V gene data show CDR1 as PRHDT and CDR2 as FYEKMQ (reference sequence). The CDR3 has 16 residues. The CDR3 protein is CASSDPGLASQETQYF. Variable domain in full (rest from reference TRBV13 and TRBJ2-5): AAGVIQSPRHLIKEKRETATLKCYPIPRHDTVYWYQQGPGQDPQFLISFYEKMQSDKGSIPDRFSAQQFSDYHSELNMSSLELGDSALYFCASSDPGLASQETQYFGPGTRLLVL.

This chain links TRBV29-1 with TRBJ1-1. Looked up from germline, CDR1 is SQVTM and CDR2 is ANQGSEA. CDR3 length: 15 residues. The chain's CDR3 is CSVEAVQSMNTEAFF.

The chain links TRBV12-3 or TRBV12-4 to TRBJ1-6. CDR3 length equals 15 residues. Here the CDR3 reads CASRVDPRGDSPLHF.

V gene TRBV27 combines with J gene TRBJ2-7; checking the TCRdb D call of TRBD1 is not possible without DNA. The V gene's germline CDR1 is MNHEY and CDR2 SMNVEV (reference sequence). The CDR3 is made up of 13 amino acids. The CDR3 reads CASSWSGNYEQYF.

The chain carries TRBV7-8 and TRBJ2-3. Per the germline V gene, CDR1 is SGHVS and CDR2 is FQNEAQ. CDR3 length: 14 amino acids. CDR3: CASSHLGNTDTQYF.

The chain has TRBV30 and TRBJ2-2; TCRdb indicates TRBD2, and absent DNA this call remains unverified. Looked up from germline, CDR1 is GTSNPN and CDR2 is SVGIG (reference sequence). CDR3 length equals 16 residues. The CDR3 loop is CAWNPGLARNTGELFF.